This is a list of T cell receptor beta chains from one sample in a study of vaccination and CD4 T cells after COVID-19. In TCRdb, the PCR reads were re-called with MiXCR into one record per CDR3 protein. The data show about 25,000 distinct CDR3 sequences, roughly 45% seen once. The antigens of these receptors remain unknown. Material for sequencing was CD4+ T cells from blood, cultured in vitro. These receptors were collected from a human donor who had recovered from COVID-19. The CDR3 runs from the conserved cysteine through the conserved F or W. Fields, in order: D gene, J gene, clone size, V gene, CDR3 DNA, CDR3 protein. D genes are given only for firm matches. Expanded clones get a size class; other rows say once, few or many, or leave the size out.

>TRBD1|TRBJ1-3|few|TRBV20-1
TGCAGTGCTAGGGATCCACAGGGGGAAGGAAACACCATATATTTT
CSARDPQGEGNTIYF
>TRBD1|TRBJ1-5|NA|TRBV27
TGTGCCAGCAGTAGGACAGGTAATCAGCCCCAGCATTTT
CASSRTGNQPQHF
>NA|TRBJ2-5|few|TRBV27
TGTGCCAGCAGTCCAAGACCCAGAGGGGAGACCCAGTACTTC
CASSPRPRGETQYF
>TRBD1|TRBJ2-1|once|TRBV20-1
TGCAGTGCTAGAGACTCCGGGACAGGGGCCAATGAGCAGTTCTTC
CSARDSGTGANEQFF
>NA|TRBJ2-3|NA|TRBV4-2
TGTGCCAGCAGCCAATCCGGGGATACGCAGTATTTT
CASSQSGDTQYF
>NA|TRBJ1-1|NA|TRBV20-1
TGCAGTGGTAAACGGCAGGGGAACACTGAAGCTTTCTTT
CSGKRQGNTEAFF
>TRBD1|TRBJ1-5|few|TRBV6-2/TRBV6-3
TGTGCCAGCAGTTACTCGTCCGGGACAGGCTCAGGTCAGCCCCAGCATTTT
CASSYSSGTGSGQPQHF
>NA|TRBJ2-2|NA|TRBV24-1
TGTGCCACCAGTGATTTGAGTTGGTCGGGGAACACCGGGGAGCTGTTTTTT
CATSDLSWSGNTGELFF
>NA|TRBJ2-3|NA|TRBV15
TGTGCCACCAGCCCAGGCGGTTTAGCGGATACGCAGTATTTT
CATSPGGLADTQYF
>TRBD1|TRBJ2-4|NA|TRBV20-1
TGCAGTGCCATTAACAGGGGAAGGGCCAAAAACATTCAGTACTTC
CSAINRGRAKNIQYF
>NA|TRBJ1-2|NA|TRBV20-1
TGCAGTGCCCGCCGACGGGGCTGGAACTATGGCTACACCTTC
CSARRRGWNYGYTF
>TRBD2|TRBJ2-3|NA|TRBV7-9
TGTGCCAGCAGCTTAAGCGGGGGCACAGATACGCAGTATTTT
CASSLSGGTDTQYF
>NA|TRBJ1-5|NA|TRBV20-1
TGCAGTGCTAGAGAAAGGGAACTTTCGAATCAGCCCCAGCATTTT
CSARERELSNQPQHF
>NA|TRBJ1-1|few|TRBV6-1
TGTGCCAGCAGTCCCCTGGAGGGGACTACCCCTGAAGCTTTCTTT
CASSPLEGTTPEAFF
>NA|TRBJ1-2|few|TRBV7-2
TGTGCCAGCAGCTTAGATTTGGGTAACTATGGCTACACCTTC
CASSLDLGNYGYTF
>NA|TRBJ2-7|few|TRBV24-1
TGTGCCACCAGTGATTTCGGGGGAGTGCAGTACTTC
CATSDFGGVQYF
>NA|TRBJ1-2|NA|TRBV29-1
TGCAGCGTTGGGGGCACCGTGGGTGGCTACACCTTC
CSVGGTVGGYTF
>TRBD2|TRBJ2-1|NA|TRBV6-2/TRBV6-3
TGTGCCAGCCGACGGACGGGGGGCTCCTACAATGAGCAGTTCTTC
CASRRTGGSYNEQFF
>NA|TRBJ2-7|few|TRBV6-1
TGTGCCAGCAGGAAGAGCGGGTCTAGCTCCTACGAGCAGTACTTC
CASRKSGSSSYEQYF
>NA|TRBJ2-2|few|TRBV10-1
TGCGCCAGCAGTGAATCCTCAGGGACGGTCACCGGGGAGCTGTTTTTT
CASSESSGTVTGELFF
>TRBD1|TRBJ1-6|NA|TRBV30
TGTGCCTGGAGTGTACATCAGGGGGCGGGCAATTCACCCCTCCACTTT
CAWSVHQGAGNSPLHF
>TRBD2|TRBJ2-7|NA|TRBV19
TGTGCCAGTAGTATTGGGCTAGCGGGAGGGCCCCACGAGCAGTACTTC
CASSIGLAGGPHEQYF
>NA|TRBJ2-1|NA|TRBV10-1
TGCGCCAGCAGTCAATCCCGGGGGGCCCCCTACAATGAGCAGTTCTTC
CASSQSRGAPYNEQFF
>NA|TRBJ2-1|NA|TRBV21-1
TGTGCCAGCAGCAAAGGCCCTGGGGGGGACAATTCTTACAATGAGCAGTTCTTC
CASSKGPGGDNSYNEQFF
>TRBD1|TRBJ2-7|NA|TRBV5-4
TGTGCCAGCAGCCCGGGACAGGATGCCTCCTACGAGCAGTACTTC
CASSPGQDASYEQYF
>NA|TRBJ1-1|NA|TRBV20-1
TGCAGTGCTGCATATAACAGTGAGCCTTTCTTT
CSAAYNSEPFF
>TRBD1|TRBJ2-2|NA|TRBV20-1
TGCAGTGCTAGACCCGGGACAGGGGGCACCGGGGAGCTGTTTTTT
CSARPGTGGTGELFF
>NA|TRBJ2-5|few|TRBV20-1
TGCAGTGCTACAGGACTGTACCAAGAGACCCAGTACTTC
CSATGLYQETQYF
>NA|TRBJ2-2|NA|TRBV7-9
TGTGCCAGCAGCCTAACTGTAGCCGGACTAAGGGCCGGGGAGCTGTTTTTT
CASSLTVAGLRAGELFF
>NA|TRBJ1-1|NA|TRBV28
TGTGCCAGCAGTTTATTAGGGGGCACTGAAGCTTTCTTT
CASSLLGGTEAFF
>TRBD1|TRBJ2-7|NA|TRBV5-1
TGCGCCAGCAGCTTGGTGGGGACAGGGGCGGCCGAGCAGTACTTC
CASSLVGTGAAEQYF
>NA|TRBJ2-1|few|TRBV10-3
TGTGCCATCAGTGATTCCTCGCCGGGGAATGAGCAGTTCTTC
CAISDSSPGNEQFF